These T cell receptor beta chains were read from a single sample in a study of siplizumab effects on memory and regulatory T cells. Only in-frame clones appear in the TCRdb table, and some are missing; sequencing was by immunoSEQ multiplex PCR. The repertoire has more than 85,000 clones, around 89% of them found once; the top ten carry roughly 15%. Sequences were obtained from CD4+ T cells sorted from blood. These receptors came from a human donor in good health. The CDR3 runs from the conserved cysteine through the conserved F or W. The order of the fields is J gene, V gene, D gene, clone size, CDR3 protein, CDR3 DNA. The D gene is left open where the match is weak. Clone size is shown for a subset of rows, as once, few, many or a class of expanded clone.

TRBJ2-1 TRBV19 TRBD1 . CASSEGQGVAYNEQFF TGTGCCAGTAGTGAGGGACAGGGTGTTGCCTACAATGAGCAGTTCTTC
TRBJ2-7 TRBV6-6 . . CASSYGGSGTYEQYF TGTGCCAGCAGTTACGGGGGTTCCGGAACCTACGAGCAGTACTTC
TRBJ2-3 TRBV7-6 . . CASTPNGPRGSSTDTQYF TGTGCCAGCACCCCAAACGGCCCCAGGGGATCTAGCACAGATACGCAGTATTTT
TRBJ1-1 TRBV5-4 . once CASSPPRGGAFF TGTGCCAGCAGCCCTCCCAGGGGTGGCGCTTTCTTT
TRBJ2-3 TRBV30 . . CAWGVSTDTQYF TGTGCCTGGGGGGTAAGCACAGATACGCAGTATTTT
TRBJ2-5 TRBV7-2 TRBD2 . CASSPSSGFETQYF TGTGCCAGCAGCCCCAGTAGCGGGTTTGAGACCCAGTACTTC
TRBJ2-7 TRBV2 TRBD1 . CASSDWTGTVSSEQYF TGTGCCAGCAGTGATTGGACCGGGACAGTTTCTTCCGAGCAGTACTTC
TRBJ2-7 TRBV5-5 TRBD2 . CASSPRGGVTFHEQYF TGTGCCAGCAGCCCGAGGGGAGGGGTGACCTTCCACGAGCAGTACTTC
TRBJ2-2 TRBV18 . . CASSPPQGLNTGELFF TGTGCCAGCTCACCACCGCAGGGGCTCAACACCGGGGAGCTGTTTTTT
TRBJ2-2 TRBV19 . . CATGDSVTWELFF TGTGCCACAGGAGACTCGGTCACCTGGGAGCTGTTTTTT
TRBJ1-3 TRBV9 . . CASSVAKEYF TGTGCCAGCAGCGTAGCCAAGGAATATTTT
TRBJ2-7 TRBV7-2 TRBD1 . CASSLGQGAYEQYF TGTGCCAGCAGCTTAGGACAGGGGGCTTACGAGCAGTACTTC
TRBJ2-1 TRBV14 . . CASSQLGDRGGNEQFF TGTGCCAGCAGCCAATTAGGAGACAGGGGAGGGAATGAGCAGTTCTTC
TRBJ2-1 TRBV19 . . CASSLRGNEQFF TGTGCCAGTAGCCTTAGGGGTAATGAGCAGTTCTTC
TRBJ2-5 TRBV2 . . CASSERKTQYF TGTGCCAGCAGTGAACGAAAGACCCAGTACTTC
TRBJ2-7 TRBV4-1 . . CASSQEPQGTYEQYF TGCGCCAGCAGCCAAGAGCCTCAGGGGACATACGAGCAGTACTTC
TRBJ2-5 TRBV28 . . CASSPGSSVGQETQYF TGTGCCAGCAGTCCCGGGTCTAGCGTCGGCCAAGAGACCCAGTACTTC
TRBJ2-3 TRBV5-4 TRBD1 . CASSRQGLSTDTQYF TGTGCCAGCAGCCGACAGGGGTTAAGCACAGATACGCAGTATTTT
TRBJ2-7 TRBV7-8 . . CASSLGDGPRGQYF TGTGCCAGCAGCTTAGGCGACGGCCCACGAGGGCAGTACTTC
TRBJ1-5 TRBV2 . once CASSGGSYSNQPQHF TGTGCCAGCAGTGGGGGCAGTTATAGCAATCAGCCCCAGCATTTT
TRBJ2-5 TRBV18 . . CASSPRGEETQYF TGTGCCAGCTCACCACGTGGGGAAGAGACCCAGTACTTC
TRBJ1-2 TRBV5-7 . . CASSSGGYGYTF TGTGCCAGCAGCTCGGGGGGGTATGGCTACACCTTC
TRBJ1-5 TRBV30 . . CAWSDQPQHF TGTGCCTGGAGTGACCAGCCCCAGCATTTT